This T cell receptor beta chain was captured by sequencing in a study of blood T cell repertoires in COVID-19. Whole-study context: Italy, Spain and the United States were the sources of the convalescent and acute COVID-19 samples. The analysed material was cDNA or gDNA that came from T cells, B-cell-depleted T cells, or PBMCs.

As handled by the study authors: Researchers report that nucleated cell counts were estimated from reference gene primer amplification. Only in-frame clones appear in the TCRdb table, and some are missing; sequencing was by immunoSEQ multiplex PCR. V, J and clone size are those of that table, while D and trimming were read from the DNA. The repertoire holds more than 300,000 clones, with around 83% as singletons. This clone was detected once. Germline trimming cut 3 bases from V and 7 bases from J; bases unmatched to any gene: 11. The CDR3 contains 16 residues. Per germline, CDR1 SGHKS and CDR2 YYEKEE (reference sequence).

The rearrangement uses TRBV5-5 and TRBJ1-5; 9 bases fit TRBD1. The TCR originated in a woman aged 45-65 years with acute or convalescent COVID-19. Sequencing was done on a sample of peripheral blood. As DNA, the CDR3 is TGTGCCAGCAGCTCCCTACAGGGGGCGGAGGGACAGCCCCAGCATTTT. Translating it yields CASSSLQGAEGQPQHF.